Sequencing of this T cell receptor (beta chain) was carried out in a study of shared clonotypes between healthy human individuals. Study observations and caveats: Memory subsets generally showed lower estimated richness than naive subsets.

A note on this clone: Antigen unknown.

The test was conducted at deep level. It was roughly 200 ng DNA, some 30,000 T cell genomes, that sorted-subset replicate PCRs used. Profiling relied on immunoSEQ multiplex PCR, and the TCRdb table lists in-frame clones only, not all of them. The top ten clones hold 0.13% of a sample with more than 2 million clones, 95% of them seen once. The receptor comes from a man between 18 and 29 years old in good health. The specimen sequenced was naive CD4+ T cells sorted from blood. Subset noted: CD45RA+ positively selected.

CDR3 bases: TGTGCCAGCAGCTCGGGACTGCACTACGAGCAGTACTTC. It translates to CASSSGLHYEQYF. J is TRBJ2-7 and V is TRBV7-2; D possibly corresponds to TRBD2 (6 bases). Trimming stripped 4 bases from V and 3 bases from J, with 10 bases between. Germline V CDR1 and CDR2: SGHTA, FQGNSA. CDR3 length: 13 residues.